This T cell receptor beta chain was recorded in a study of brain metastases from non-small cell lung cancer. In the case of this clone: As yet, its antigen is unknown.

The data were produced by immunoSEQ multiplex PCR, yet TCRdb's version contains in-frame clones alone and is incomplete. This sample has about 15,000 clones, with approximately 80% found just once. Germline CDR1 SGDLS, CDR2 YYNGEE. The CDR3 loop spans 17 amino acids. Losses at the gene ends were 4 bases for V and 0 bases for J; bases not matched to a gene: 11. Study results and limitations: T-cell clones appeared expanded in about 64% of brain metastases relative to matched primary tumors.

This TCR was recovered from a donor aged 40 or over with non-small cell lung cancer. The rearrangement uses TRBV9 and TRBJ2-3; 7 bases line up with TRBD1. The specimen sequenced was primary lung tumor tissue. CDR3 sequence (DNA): TGTGCCAGCAGCCCCGGGACAGCTCAAGGGAGCACAGATACGCAGTATTTT. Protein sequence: CASSPGTAQGSTDTQYF.